This T cell receptor (beta chain) was found in a study of blood T cell repertoires in COVID-19. Study-wide background: The United States, Italy and Spain were the sources of the acute and convalescent COVID-19 samples. From T cells, B-cell-depleted T cells, or PBMCs came the material, which was cDNA or gDNA.

The CDR3 loop spans 15 amino acids. The V end lost 6 bases, the J end lost 2 bases, and 17 bases lay between the germline ends. CDR1 and CDR2 (germline): SGHTA, FQGNSA. In the original workflow: Nucleated cell counts were estimated from reference gene primer amplification. Sequenced by immunoSEQ multiplex PCR; TCRdb stores in-frame clones only, minus some. The V and J calls and clone size come from that table; D and trimming were worked out from the DNA. This repertoire shows some 76,000 clones, more than 75% found once; its top ten account for roughly 6.1%. The sequence was obtained from a human donor in a cohort sampled during active COVID-19. Material for sequencing was peripheral blood. V is TRBV7-2 and J is TRBJ2-7; D possibly corresponds to TRBD2 (5 bases). CDR3: CASSWEAGLTYEQYF. The CDR3 nucleotides read TGTGCCAGCAGTTGGGAAGCAGGACTTACCTACGAGCAGTACTTC.